Sequencing of this T cell receptor beta chain was carried out in a study of T cell responses to AZD1222 COVID-19 vaccine. The CDR3 has 14 amino acids. In germline, CDR1 is LGHDT, CDR2 YNNKEL (reference sequence). V shed 5 bases and J 0 bases; nucleotides not matched to a gene: 3. Overall study results and limits: Among those given AZD1222, only six were seropositive at baseline. The peak T cell response came first, and repertoires were sampled only after it. Clonal diversity may have been underestimated in mostly white British donors. Regions 160-218 and 743-854 dominated among vaccine-associated CD4 TCRs spanning spike.

A remark on this clone: As yet, its antigen is unknown.

Measured with immunoSEQ multiplex PCR; TCRdb has only the in-frame clones, and not every one. The table has 80,000 to 95,000 clones, about nine tenths seen once. The TCR sequence derives from an adult who received the AZD1222 COVID-19 vaccine. This rearrangement joins TRBV3-1 (or the pseudogene TRBV3-2) to TRBJ1-1; 7 bases map to TRBD1. The specimen was peripheral blood, collected 28 days after the second AZD1222 dose. The chain's CDR3 is CASSWGQLNTEAFF. The CDR3, as DNA: TGTGCCAGCAGCTGGGGACAGTTGAACACTGAAGCTTTCTTT.